What follows describes a single T cell receptor (beta chain). Its antigen remains unidentified. Base quality data are lacking; no much larger clone is found one base away. From the cysteine up to the phenylalanine, the CDR3 has a length of 14 residues. The retained sequence is limited to the CDR3, 42 bases, with the frame set at the first base. According to the germline V gene (reference sequence), CDR1 reads SEHNR and CDR2 reads FQNEAQ. At the junction V is shortened by 5 bases and J by 2 bases; bases outside the gene matches: 2. The meaning of the sample's time point label: about 28 days (+/-7) after the second vaccine dose. AZD1222 recipients whose second dose came at about 4 weeks and those whose second dose came at about 12 weeks were combined into one group, since spike-specific TCR depth and breadth did not differ between the two schedules. Samples from vaccinated people were obtained from the UK trials COV001 and COV002, which included a single-blind randomized controlled phase 2/3 trial of AZD1222 (ChAdOx1 nCoV-19) in healthy adults. Trial participant PBMC samples were collected at day 0 and day 28 after the second dose for TCRbeta chain sequencing.

This sample stems from a study of T cell responses to AZD1222 COVID-19 vaccine (dated by TCRdb to 2020 to 2022). Notes on the research overall: TCR sequencing was performed for 230 to 250 trial participants, of whom some 200 were given two doses of AZD1222 and around 25 were given two doses of MenACWY control vaccine. Trial participants were enrolled by age into 18-55, 56-69 and 70-plus year subgroups, with around 150, 28 and 57 TCR-sequenced participants respectively. Findings and caveats that apply to the study as a whole: After two AZD1222 doses, both the breadth and the depth of spike-specific TCRs were significantly higher than at day 0 and than in MenACWY recipients. Participants were mostly white British and included more females than males, and it was suggested by the authors that clonal diversity may have been underestimated. Because no samples from the day 14 peak response were available, repertoires could be characterized only after the peak T cell response. The vaccine-associated CD4 TCRs covered the entire spike protein, and the dominant responses fell in regions 160-218 and 743-854. Reportedly, close to half of the unique spike-specific TCRs recognized epitopes lying outside the regions that are mutated in the B.1.351 and B.1.1.7 variants. The 56-69-year group was small, and its depth increase did not reach significance, likely because of low power. Conclusions about previously exposed vaccinees are limited, since just 5 to 7 AZD1222 recipients were seropositive for SARS-CoV-2 at baseline.

The CDR3 regions of human TCRbeta chains were analyzed by immunosequencing. The authors processed their data as follows. TCRs in the repertoires were compared against a reference library of SARS-CoV-2-specific TCRs that had been generated with the MIRA antigen-specificity platform. Breadth was defined as the fraction of unique TCRs that were SARS-CoV-2-associated, and depth was defined as the fraction of total T cells that were SARS-CoV-2-associated. Using the MIRA data, each spike-specific TCR was assigned both to the spike region to which the TCR was reactive and to a CD4 or CD8 class. Log10-transformed breadth and depth values were compared by one-way ANOVA with Sidak's multiple comparisons tests. TCRdb provides this immuneACCESS table in a form limited to in-frame rearrangements. Some clones are lacking; in checked studies, under half of them reflect an unresolved V gene, and why the rest are absent is not known. For V, J and clone size, that table is used; D and trimming come from the DNA. The sample table lists approximately 130,000 clones, around 90% of them with a count of one. The ten most abundant clones make up more than 5.5% of the sample.

The sequence is built from TRBV7-9 and TRBJ2-1; 8 bases in the junction line up with TRBD1. Specimen: peripheral blood, collected 28 days after the second AZD1222 dose. The sequence derives from an adult who received the AZD1222 COVID-19 vaccine. The base sequence is TGTGCCAGCAGCGGACAGGGTGCCTACAATGAGCAGTTCTTC. Protein translation: CASSGQGAYNEQFF.